The 19 T cell receptor beta chains below all came from one sample that was sequenced in a study of blood T cells in healthy people across ages. It was with a sample-barcoded 5' primer and a J-beta primer mix that a second PCR of roughly 7 to 11 cycles was run. TCRdb fed the 5' RACE reads into MiXCR, producing one record per CDR3 protein. The table shows 580,000 or so distinct CDR3 sequences, with around half occurring only once. The sequencing input was blood. The receptors stem from a man of 80 years or more in good health.

This clonotype has a handful of counts. This chain links TRBV6-6 with TRBJ2-2, with 10 bases lining up with TRBD1. CDR1 is MNHNY and CDR2 is SVGAGI in the germline V gene (reference sequence). V lost 2 bases and J lost 4; bases outside the gene matches: 7. The CDR3 is 17 amino acids. This chain's CDR3 is CASSYNRQGASTGELFF. The CDR3 bases are TGTGCCAGCAGTTACAACCGACAGGGGGCGAGCACCGGGGAGCTGTTTTTT.

The chain carries TRBV11-2 and TRBJ2-1; 13 bases agree with TRBD2. This CDR3 is built from 17 residues. With V trimmed by 5 bases and J by 3 bases, 7 bases remained unmatched. Germline V CDR1 and CDR2: SGHAT, FQNNGV. CDR3 amino acids: CASSLTSGRVYYNEQFF. The CDR3 bases are TGTGCCAGCAGCCTTACTAGCGGGAGGGTGTACTACAATGAGCAGTTCTTC.

The chain has TRBV4-1 and TRBJ2-1; D is undetermined. The CDR3 runs 16 residues. Trimming shortened V by 1 base and J by 0 bases, and 10 bases separated the two germline ends. Germline CDR1 and CDR2: MGHRA and YSYEKL. The DNA for the CDR3 is TGCGCCAGCAGCCAAGCCCCCCCGAGCTCCTACAATGAGCAGTTCTTC. Protein sequence: CASSQAPPSSYNEQFF.

The chain carries TRBV7-6 and TRBJ2-3; no definite D call. Trimming removed 5 bases from V and 3 bases from J, with 12 bases in between. CDR1 and CDR2 from the germline V gene are SGHVS and FNYEAQ. This CDR3 is 14 amino acids long. CDR3 bases: TGTGCCAGCAGCCCCTTCTTTGAAACAGATACGCAGTATTTT. Residues: CASSPFFETDTQYF.

On this clonotype: With a much larger clone just one base away, this may be a read error. The CDR3 DNA reads TGTGCCAGCAGTGACGGGAGCGGGGGTCAAGGCTACACCTTC. Its protein product is CASSDGSGGQGYTF. The chain is built from TRBV6-6 and TRBJ1-2; tentative D call: TRBD1 (5 bases). The CDR3 length is 14 residues. V gave up 5 bases and J gave up 8 bases, with 18 bases separating them. CDR1 MNHNY and CDR2 SVGAGI come from the germline V gene (reference sequence).

The sample holds one count of this clonotype. A junction end diverges from the germline sequence, so it may reflect a read error. CDR3 loop: CACSLRQGADTQYF. For the CDR3, the DNA is TGTGCCTGCAGTCTCAGACAGGGCGCAGATACGCAGTATTTT. This chain joins TRBV6-5 and TRBJ2-3; TRBD1 matches at 7 bases. Germline V gene data show CDR1 as MNHEY and CDR2 as SVGAGI. The CDR3 is made up of 14 amino acids.

The chain employs TRBV14 and TRBJ1-3, with D unclear. Trimming pared 1 base from V and 10 bases from J, leaving 5 bases between. The V gene's germline CDR1 is SGHDN and CDR2 FVKESK. This CDR3 has 11 amino acids. The CDR3 spells CASSQVRTIYF. The CDR3 bases are TGTGCCAGCAGCCAAGTTCGAACCATATATTTT.

The rearrangement joins TRBV7-2 to TRBJ2-7; 11 bases fit TRBD1. Germline lookup yields CDR1 SGHTA and CDR2 FQGNSA. J gave up 3 bases and V 3 bases, and 4 bases lay outside the gene matches. The length of the CDR3 is 15 residues. The CDR3 DNA follows: TGTGCCAGCAGCTTCCGGACAGGGGGCATCTACGAGCAGTACTTC. Its protein is CASSFRTGGIYEQYF.

The V and J genes are TRBV2 and TRBJ2-3; 15 bases agree with TRBD2. CDR1 SNHLY and CDR2 FYNNEI come from the germline V gene. With V trimmed by 6 bases and J by 4 bases, 11 bases remained unmatched. The CDR3 has 18 amino acids. CDR3 DNA: TGTGCCAGCAGATCCGGACTAGCGGGAGGGTCCGGGGCAGATACGCAGTATTTT. Its protein is CASRSGLAGGSGADTQYF.

V and J are TRBV6-2 or TRBV6-3 and TRBJ2-4, with D perhaps TRBD1 or TRBD2 (5 bases each). Germline lookup yields CDR1 MNHEY and CDR2 SVGEGT. The ends were cut back, 7 bases at V and 3 bases at J, with 13 bases in the middle. The CDR3 contains 14 residues. This CDR3 reads CASTLRDGKNIQYF. The CDR3 DNA is TGTGCCAGCACCCTGAGGGACGGCAAAAACATTCAGTACTTC.

This clonotype appeared once. This rearrangement joins TRBV3-1 to TRBJ1-1; D remains ambiguous. Trimming pared 2 bases from V and 5 bases from J, leaving 12 bases between. There are 14 residues in the CDR3. CDR1 and CDR2 from the germline V gene are LGHDT and YNNKEL (reference sequence). This CDR3 reads CASSQPSDGTEAFF. The CDR3 bases are TGTGCCAGCAGCCAACCCTCTGACGGGACTGAAGCTTTCTTT.

This clonotype has just a few counts. This chain uses TRBV29-1 with TRBJ2-1; 7 bases map to TRBD1. V was pared by 4 bases and J by 9 bases, with 12 bases of the junction left unmatched. Germline assignment: CDR1 SQVTM and CDR2 ANQGSEA. The CDR3 sequence is 14 residues long. In nucleotides, the CDR3 is TGCAGCGTTGCCAGGGGGACCCAATCCGGTGAGCAGTTCTTC. Amino acid sequence: CSVARGTQSGEQFF.

The chain recombines TRBV7-2 with TRBJ1-4; a possible D gene is TRBD1 (5 bases). CDR3 length equals 15 residues. In germline, CDR1 is SGHTA, CDR2 FQGNSA. V was cut by 5 bases and J by 4 bases, with 14 bases left in between. CDR3 DNA: TGTGCCAGCAGCATCGTTGGGGCGAGTAATGAAAAACTGTTTTTT. Encoded protein: CASSIVGASNEKLFF. The full variable domain, completed using reference TRBV7-2 and TRBJ1-4, is GAGVSQSPSNKVTEKGKDVELRCDPISGHTALYWYRQSLGQGLEFLIYFQGNSAPDKSGLPSDRFSAERTGGSVSTLTIQRTQQEDSAVYLCASSIVGASNEKLFFGSGTQLSVL.

The V call is TRBV7-9, the J call TRBJ1-5; no clear D gene. The CDR3 is 13 amino acids. The V gene lost 5 bases and the J gene lost 10 bases, with 15 bases spanning the gap. Germline V gene data show CDR1 as SEHNR and CDR2 as FQNEAQ (reference sequence). CDR3 protein: CASSATGGSPQHF. The CDR3 DNA is TGTGCCAGCAGCGCGACTGGAGGGTCTCCCCAGCATTTT.

This clonotype has only one observation. CDR3 loop: CASCMGWATGGYEQYF. For the CDR3, the DNA is TGTGCCAGCTGTATGGGCTGGGCTACCGGAGGCTACGAGCAGTACTTC. The rearrangement links TRBV6-2 or TRBV6-3 to TRBJ2-7; tentative D call: TRBD2 (5 bases). The CDR3 contains 16 residues. V shed 8 bases and J shed 3 bases, with 23 bases lying between them. CDR1 is MNHEY and CDR2 is SVGEGT in the germline V gene.

The chain combines TRBV7-8 with TRBJ2-7; D unresolved. This CDR3 is built from 14 residues. V lost 8 bases and J lost 0, with 14 bases in between. CDR1 and CDR2 from the germline V gene are SGHVS and FQNEAQ. The chain's CDR3 is CASGKSGNSYEQYF. The CDR3 DNA reads TGTGCCAGCGGGAAGTCAGGAAACTCCTACGAGCAGTACTTC.

The V and J genes are TRBV5-1 and TRBJ2-6; D not resolved. CDR3 length: 16 residues. Germline CDR1 and CDR2: SGHRS and YFSETQ. V lost 0 bases and J lost 0, with 7 bases in between. The CDR3 loop is CASSLVLDSGANVLTF. The CDR3 coding sequence is TGCGCCAGCAGCTTGGTGTTGGACTCTGGGGCCAACGTCCTGACTTTC.

This clonotype was counted only a few times. The genes are TRBV4-1 and TRBJ2-5; no clear D gene. TRBJ2-7 matches the DNA end more closely, so the J call is doubtful. This CDR3 is built from 13 residues. Per the germline V gene, CDR1 is MGHRA and CDR2 is YSYEKL. CDR3 sequence: CASAEGSRYEQYF. The CDR3 DNA sequence: TGCGCCAGCGCTGAAGGGTCGAGGTACGAGCAGTACTTC.

Only a few counts were recorded for this clonotype. The gene calls are TRBV5-1 and TRBJ2-1; perhaps TRBD1 as D (5 bases). Per the germline V gene, CDR1 is SGHRS and CDR2 is YFSETQ. V lost 1 base and J 9 bases, leaving 11 bases between the germline ends. The CDR3 consists of 13 residues. The CDR3 region has the DNA TGCGCCAGCAGCTTGAGTCAGGGTACTGAGCAGTTCTTC. It encodes CASSLSQGTEQFF.